These 30 T cell receptor beta chains were sequenced from one sample in a study of blood T cells in healthy people across ages. For the second PCR, which ran for 7 to 11 cycles, a sample-barcoded 5' primer and a J-beta primer mix were used. TCRdb passed the 5' RACE reads through MiXCR, listing each CDR3 protein once. The table lists 1.4 million or so distinct CDR3 sequences, 42% of them singletons. Sequenced material: blood. Receptors originate from a young woman in good health.

The V gene is TRBV7-6, the J gene TRBJ2-5; no firm D call. Germline values: CDR1 SGHVS, CDR2 FNYEAQ. With 5 bases removed from V and 5 bases from J, the gap between germline ends came to 15 bases. The CDR3 totals 14 residues. CDR3 protein: CASSPEFRSETQYF. The CDR3 nucleotides are TGTGCCAGCAGCCCTGAGTTTAGATCCGAGACCCAGTACTTC.

The CDR3 region is CSGWTGEYEQYF. DNA of the CDR3: TGCAGCGGATGGACAGGGGAGTACGAGCAGTACTTC. The V and J genes are TRBV29-1 and TRBJ2-7; TRBD1 matches 9 bases. V dropped 7 bases and J dropped 4; count of bases not matched to a gene: 5. This CDR3 spans 12 amino acids. Germline V gives CDR1 SQVTM, CDR2 ANQGSEA.

This sequence joins TRBV6-2 or TRBV6-3 and TRBJ2-7; D possibly corresponds to TRBD1 (6 bases). The V end was cut by 5 bases, the J end by 0 bases, with 14 bases between. The length of the CDR3 is 15 residues. Looked up from germline, CDR1 is MNHEY and CDR2 is SVGEGT. The CDR3 loop is CASSNRQADSYEQYF. The CDR3, as DNA: TGTGCCAGCAGTAACAGACAGGCCGACTCCTACGAGCAGTACTTC.

A single count supports this clonotype. The V gene is TRBV7-2, the J gene TRBJ2-2, with 7 bases aligning to TRBD2. The germline V gene encodes CDR1 SGHTA and CDR2 FQGNSA. The junction had 10 bases not matched to a gene; V was cut back by 5 bases and J by 4 bases. The CDR3 totals 16 residues. For the CDR3, the DNA is TGTGCCAGCAGCCTGCAGACTAGCAGATTCACCGGGGAGCTGTTTTTT. It specifies CASSLQTSRFTGELFF. Full variable domain (remainder filled in from reference TRBV7-2 and TRBJ2-2): GAGVSQSPSNKVTEKGKDVELRCDPISGHTALYWYRQSLGQGLEFLIYFQGNSAPDKSGLPSDRFSAERTGGSVSTLTIQRTQQEDSAVYLCASSLQTSRFTGELFFGEGSRLTVL.

In the case of this clonotype: A much larger clone lies one base from this, so it may be a read error. The genes are TRBV7-2 and TRBJ2-5; 9 bases align to TRBD2. The CDR3 spans 15 residues. Germline V gene sequence: CDR1 SGHTA, CDR2 FQGNSA. CDR3: CAGSLALAGQETQYF. In DNA, the CDR3 is TGTGCCGGCAGCTTAGCTCTAGCGGGGCAAGAGACCCAGTACTTC.

V is TRBV28 and J is TRBJ1-2; 8 bases match TRBD1. The CDR3 consists of 14 residues. V was clipped by 7 bases and J by 3 bases; unmatched bases: 7. The germline gives CDR1 MDHEN, CDR2 SYDVKM. CDR3: CASIQGARYYGYTF. As DNA, the CDR3 is TGTGCCAGCATCCAGGGGGCTCGGTACTATGGCTACACCTTC.

This clonotype was picked up a small number of times. The chain couples TRBV28 to TRBJ2-7; maybe TRBD2 (6 bases). Looked up from germline, CDR1 is MDHEN and CDR2 is SYDVKM. V lost 5 bases to trimming and J lost 2 bases, with 16 bases between them. The CDR3 contains 15 residues. The CDR3 DNA is TGTGCCAGCAGTATCTCAGGGAGGAGTGCCTACGAGCAGTACTTC. Protein product: CASSISGRSAYEQYF.

This clonotype was observed at least ten times. The J gene is TRBJ2-1, the V gene TRBV7-2, with 12 bases fitting TRBD2. The V segment lost 3 bases and the J segment 2 bases; nucleotides outside the gene matches: 2. The CDR3 is 16 residues long. Germline values: CDR1 SGHTA, CDR2 FQGNSA. The CDR3 sequence is CASSFGLAGTYNEQFF. The CDR3 DNA is TGTGCCAGCAGCTTCGGACTAGCGGGGACCTACAATGAGCAGTTCTTC.

V usage is TRBV27 and J usage is TRBJ2-7, with 9 nucleotides matching TRBD1. CDR1 and CDR2 (germline): MNHEY, SMNVEV (reference sequence). The length of the CDR3 is 17 residues. V lost 4 bases, J lost 0 bases, and 10 bases stayed unmatched. In nucleotides, the CDR3 is TGTGCCAGCAGTTCGCCGCGGGACAGGGCGCGCTCCTACGAGCAGTACTTC. Translating gives CASSSPRDRARSYEQYF.

This clonotype occurred a few times. V is TRBV6-2 or TRBV6-3 and J is TRBJ2-3; TRBD2 might be the D (5 bases). Trimming stripped 7 bases from V and 5 bases from J, with 10 bases between. Per the germline V gene, CDR1 is MNHEY and CDR2 is SVGEGT. The CDR3 consists of 12 residues. The CDR3 region is CASTARGDTQYF. The CDR3 coding sequence is TGTGCCAGCACTGCCCGGGGAGATACGCAGTATTTT.

Here the CDR3 reads CASSQDWTGTLNTGELFF. CDR3 DNA: TGTGCCAGCAGCCAAGATTGGACGGGGACATTGAACACCGGGGAGCTGTTTTTT. The chain carries TRBV3-1 and TRBJ2-2; possibly TRBD1 for D (6 bases). Germline V gene sequence: CDR1 LGHDT, CDR2 YNNKEL (reference sequence). The V and J ends lost 0 bases and 1 base respectively, with 15 bases between them. The CDR3 spans 18 residues.

This chain links TRBV28 with TRBJ1-2, with D unresolved. The germline V gene has CDR1 MDHEN and CDR2 SYDVKM. CDR3 length equals 10 residues. Trimming removed 8 bases at V and 5 bases at J, with 6 bases between. For the CDR3, the DNA is TGTGCCAGCGGCAAGTATGGCTACACCTTC. Translation: CASGKYGYTF.

The rearrangement uses TRBV12-5 and TRBJ1-5; no firm D call. The germline CDR1 and CDR2 sequences are LGHNT and FRNRAP. This CDR3 has 18 amino acids. V was trimmed by 2 bases and J by 0 bases, leaving 17 bases between them. In nucleotides, the CDR3 is TGTGCTAGTGGTTTGTCAACACTCTCAGAGTATAGCAATCAGCCCCAGCATTTT. As protein: CASGLSTLSEYSNQPQHF.

This clonotype was detected only once. The chain employs TRBV7-4 and TRBJ2-7, with 12 bases aligning to TRBD1. Germline V gives CDR1 SGHVT, CDR2 SQSDAQ. J lost 4 bases, V lost 5 bases, and 12 bases had no gene match. The CDR3 extends over 17 amino acids. The CDR3 bases are TGTGCCAGCAGCCCGTACCACGGGACAGGGGGCTCATACGAGCAGTACTTC. This codes for CASSPYHGTGGSYEQYF. Combining the CDR3 with reference TRBV7-4 and TRBJ2-7 gives the whole variable domain GAGVSQSPRYKVAKRGRDVALRCDSISGHVTLYWYRQTLGQGSEVLTYSQSDAQRDKSGRPSGRFSAERPERSVSTLKIQRTEQGDSAVYLCASSPYHGTGGSYEQYFGPGTRLTVT.

The chain couples TRBV2 to TRBJ1-2; possible D gene TRBD1, 6 bases. This CDR3 spans 15 amino acids. V shed 2 bases and J shed 2 bases, with 12 bases lying between them. The germline V gene has CDR1 SNHLY and CDR2 FYNNEI. The CDR3 spells CASSERGAGNYGYTF. CDR3 coding DNA: TGTGCCAGCAGTGAAAGGGGGGCTGGGAACTATGGCTACACCTTC.

The rearrangement uses TRBV29-1 and TRBJ2-5; TRBD1 matches at 8 bases. Germline trimming cut 3 bases from V and 5 bases from J; bases unmatched to any gene: 5. The CDR3 loop spans 13 amino acids. Germline loops: CDR1 SQVTM, CDR2 ANQGSEA. CDR3 residues: CSVDRGRGETQYF. CDR3 in DNA: TGCAGCGTTGACAGGGGGCGAGGGGAGACCCAGTACTTC.

The chain recombines TRBV6-5 with TRBJ1-1; D is ambiguous. Germline CDR1 MNHEY, CDR2 SVGAGI. V gave up 3 bases and J gave up 4 bases, with 9 bases separating them. The CDR3 is made up of 13 amino acids. The CDR3 spells CASSYGGPTEAFF. The CDR3 DNA follows: TGTGCCAGCAGTTATGGAGGGCCCACTGAAGCTTTCTTT.

J is TRBJ2-5 and V is TRBV6-2 or TRBV6-3; D remains unclear. The CDR3 is 11 residues long. Germline V gene sequence: CDR1 MNHEY, CDR2 SVGEGT. With 5 bases removed from V and 4 bases from J, the gap between germline ends came to 5 bases. The CDR3 DNA is TGTGCCAGCAGTAATCCAGAGACCCAGTACTTC. Protein sequence: CASSNPETQYF.

This clonotype was observed a handful of times. This sequence joins TRBV10-3 and TRBJ2-1, with D unresolved. The CDR3 totals 16 residues. Germline V gene lookup returns CDR1 ENHRY and CDR2 SYGVKD. Trimming left V 0 bases short and J 4 bases short, with 13 bases between. In DNA, the CDR3 is TGTGCCATCAGTGAGTCTGGGCCAGGTCTGTACAATGAGCAGTTCTTC. The encoded protein is CAISESGPGLYNEQFF.

The chain has TRBV28 and TRBJ2-1, with D possibly being TRBD1 (5 bases). This CDR3 region has 14 residues. Trimming shortened V by 2 bases and J by 4 bases, and 9 bases separated the two germline ends. Germline V gene data show CDR1 as MDHEN and CDR2 as SYDVKM. The CDR3 coding sequence is TGTGCCAGCAGTTTACCAGGGCGGTACAATGAGCAGTTCTTC. It encodes CASSLPGRYNEQFF.

This clonotype was detected only a few times. The V call is TRBV27, the J call TRBJ1-2; D not certain. The germline V gene has CDR1 MNHEY and CDR2 SMNVEV (reference sequence). This CDR3 is built from 13 residues. With 3 bases removed from V and 7 bases from J, the gap between germline ends came to 12 bases. The CDR3 spells CASSLNPMLGYTF. In nucleotides, the CDR3 is TGTGCCAGCAGTTTGAACCCTATGCTTGGCTACACCTTC.

The V and J genes are TRBV11-2 and TRBJ2-5; the D gene is possibly TRBD2 (6 bases). Germline V gives CDR1 SGHAT, CDR2 FQNNGV. This CDR3 spans 16 amino acids. V lost 1 base to trimming and J lost 11 bases, with 23 bases between them. CDR3 bases: TGTGCCAGCAGCTTAGCGGGAGCCACCCTCTACAATGAGCAGTACTTC. Its protein is CASSLAGATLYNEQYF. The whole variable domain, remainder taken from reference TRBV11-2 and TRBJ2-5, is EAGVAQSPRYKIIEKRQSVAFWCNPISGHATLYWYQQILGQGPKLLIQFQNNGVVDDSQLPKDRFSAERLKGVDSTLKIQPAKLEDSAVYLCASSLAGATLYNEQYFGPGTRLLVL.

The gene calls are TRBV5-8 and TRBJ2-5; 9 bases are a match to TRBD1. This CDR3 has 17 amino acids. The V gene end was trimmed by 3 bases and the J gene end by 11 bases; junction bases not matched to a gene: 20. Germline lookup yields CDR1 SGHTS and CDR2 YDEGEE. CDR3 amino acids: CASSSWGAGQGYNEQYF. In DNA, the CDR3 is TGTGCCAGCAGCTCCTGGGGCGCGGGACAGGGCTACAATGAGCAGTACTTC.

V usage is TRBV23-1 and J usage is TRBJ2-7, with 8 positions matching TRBD2. TRBV23-1 is noted as an ORF with a role that remains uncertain. The CDR3 has 13 residues. Written as DNA, the CDR3 is TGCCCTGCGGAACTAGCGGACTTCTACGAGCAGTACTTC. Protein: CPAELADFYEQYF.

The V and J genes are TRBV2 and TRBJ2-2; 7 bases are shared with TRBD2. The germline CDR1 and CDR2 sequences are SNHLY and FYNNEI. This CDR3 has 16 residues. The V and J ends lost 2 bases and 5 bases, in that order; junction bases with no gene match: 8. This chain's CDR3 is CASSEPAGTRTGELFF. The DNA for the CDR3 is TGTGCCAGCAGTGAACCAGCGGGGACGCGGACCGGGGAGCTGTTTTTT.

This clonotype has just one count. The chain uses TRBV9 and TRBJ2-3; TRBD1 matches 8 bases. The CDR3 loop spans 13 amino acids. CDR1 SGDLS and CDR2 YYNGEE come from the germline V gene. J gave up 9 bases and V 4 bases, and 7 bases lay outside the gene matches. The CDR3 spells CASSPSTGATQYF. Written as DNA, the CDR3 is TGTGCCAGCAGCCCTTCGACAGGGGCAACGCAGTATTTT.

The chain links TRBV20-1 to TRBJ2-7; tentative D call: TRBD2 (6 bases). The CDR3 is 14 amino acids. Trimming shortened V by 1 base and J by 6 bases, and 16 bases separated the two germline ends. From germline, CDR1 is DFQATT and CDR2 SNEGSKA (reference sequence). The CDR3 nucleotides are TGCAGTGCTAGAGTTCGGGGGAAGGGTCCCGAGCAGTACTTC. It encodes CSARVRGKGPEQYF.

This clonotype was seen more than once but under ten times. The V call is TRBV5-1, the J call TRBJ1-4; D gene ambiguous. Germline loops: CDR1 SGHRS, CDR2 YFSETQ. Trimming cost V 4 bases and J 8 bases, with 15 bases left between them. This CDR3 spans 14 amino acids. DNA for the CDR3: TGCGCCAGCAGCCCCGAGTCAGGTCGGGAAAAACTGTTTTTT. This codes for CASSPESGREKLFF.

The rearrangement uses TRBV5-1 and TRBJ2-5; D is perhaps TRBD2 (6 bases). V lost 4 bases and J lost 3, with 13 bases in between. The germline CDR1 and CDR2 sequences are SGHRS and YFSETQ. This CDR3 contains 14 residues. CDR3 amino acids: CASSPGTFKETQYF. CDR3 in DNA: TGCGCCAGCAGCCCCGGGACTTTTAAAGAGACCCAGTACTTC.

The chain employs TRBV28 and TRBJ1-4; weak D call: TRBD1 (6 bases). Germline V gene sequence: CDR1 MDHEN, CDR2 SYDVKM. Trimming took 5 bases from V and 5 from J, leaving 9 bases between them. This CDR3 is built from 13 residues. The DNA of the CDR3 is TGTGCCAGCAGTAGGGACATGAATGAAAAACTGTTTTTT. It yields the protein CASSRDMNEKLFF. The variable domain in full, with the rest retrieved from reference TRBV28 and TRBJ1-4, is DVKVTQSSRYLVKRTGEKVFLECVQDMDHENMFWYRQDPGLGLRLIYFSYDVKMKEKGDIPEGYSVSREKKERFSLILESASTNQTSMYLCASSRDMNEKLFFGSGTQLSVL.